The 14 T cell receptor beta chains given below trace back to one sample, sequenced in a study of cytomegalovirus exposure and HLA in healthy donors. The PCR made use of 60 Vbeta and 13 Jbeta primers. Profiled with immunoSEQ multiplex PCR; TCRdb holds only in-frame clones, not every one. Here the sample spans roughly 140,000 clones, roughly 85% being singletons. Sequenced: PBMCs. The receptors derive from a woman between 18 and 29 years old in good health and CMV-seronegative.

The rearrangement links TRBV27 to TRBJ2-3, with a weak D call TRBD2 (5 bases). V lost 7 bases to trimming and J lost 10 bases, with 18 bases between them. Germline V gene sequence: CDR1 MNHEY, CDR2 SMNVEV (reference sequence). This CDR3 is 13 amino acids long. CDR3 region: CASTQRSRVAQYF. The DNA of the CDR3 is TGTGCCAGCACCCAAAGGTCGAGGGTGGCGCAGTATTTT.

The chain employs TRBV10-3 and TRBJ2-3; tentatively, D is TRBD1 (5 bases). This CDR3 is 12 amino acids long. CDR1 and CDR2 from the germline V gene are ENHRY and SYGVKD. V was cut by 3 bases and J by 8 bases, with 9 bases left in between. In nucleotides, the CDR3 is TGTGCCATCAGTGAAAAGGGGTCTACGCAGTATTTT. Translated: CAISEKGSTQYF.

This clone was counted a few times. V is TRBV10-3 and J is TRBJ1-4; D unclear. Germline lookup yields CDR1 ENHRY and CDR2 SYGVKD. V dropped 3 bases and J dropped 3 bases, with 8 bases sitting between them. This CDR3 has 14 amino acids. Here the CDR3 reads CAISDSAANEKLFF. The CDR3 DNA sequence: TGTGCCATCAGTGACAGCGCGGCTAATGAAAAACTGTTTTTT.

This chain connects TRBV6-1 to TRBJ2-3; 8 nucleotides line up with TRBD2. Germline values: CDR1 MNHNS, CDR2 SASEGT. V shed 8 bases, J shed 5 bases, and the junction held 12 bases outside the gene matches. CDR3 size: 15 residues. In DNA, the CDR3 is TGTGCCAGCGGGCCAGCGGGAGTGGGGAAAGATACGCAGTATTTT. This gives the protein CASGPAGVGKDTQYF.

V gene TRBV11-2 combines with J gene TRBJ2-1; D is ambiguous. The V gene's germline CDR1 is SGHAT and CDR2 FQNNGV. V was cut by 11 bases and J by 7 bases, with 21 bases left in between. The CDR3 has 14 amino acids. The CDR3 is CASNWNPGWNEQFF. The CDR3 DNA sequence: TGTGCCTCCAATTGGAACCCAGGTTGGAATGAGCAGTTCTTC.

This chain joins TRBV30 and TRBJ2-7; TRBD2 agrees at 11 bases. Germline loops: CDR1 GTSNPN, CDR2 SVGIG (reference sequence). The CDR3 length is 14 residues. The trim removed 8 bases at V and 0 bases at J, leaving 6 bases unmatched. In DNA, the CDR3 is TGTGCCGCTACTAGCGGGGGCTTCTCCTACGAGCAGTACTTC. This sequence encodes CAATSGGFSYEQYF. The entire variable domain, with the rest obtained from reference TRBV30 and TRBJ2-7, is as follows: SQTIHQWPATLVQPVGSPLSLECTVEGTSNPNLYWYRQAAGRGLQLLFYSVGIGQISSEVPQNLSASRPQDRQFILSSKKLLLSDSGFYLCAATSGGFSYEQYFGPGTRLTVT.

In DNA, the CDR3 is TGTGCCTCGCCGGGACAGGGGGCTTCACCCCTCCACTTT. This translates into CASPGQGASPLHF. J is TRBJ1-6 and V is TRBV30; 12 nucleotides agree with TRBD1. The CDR3 totals 13 residues. V was clipped by 7 bases and J by 9 bases; unmatched bases: 4. CDR1 GTSNPN and CDR2 SVGIG come from the germline V gene (reference sequence).

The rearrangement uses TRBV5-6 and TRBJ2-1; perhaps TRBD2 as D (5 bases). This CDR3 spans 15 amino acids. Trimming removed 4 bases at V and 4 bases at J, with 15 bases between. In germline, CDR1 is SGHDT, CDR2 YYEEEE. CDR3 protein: CASSTLRGEYNEQFF. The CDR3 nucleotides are TGTGCCAGCAGCACTCTCCGTGGGGAGTACAATGAGCAGTTCTTC.

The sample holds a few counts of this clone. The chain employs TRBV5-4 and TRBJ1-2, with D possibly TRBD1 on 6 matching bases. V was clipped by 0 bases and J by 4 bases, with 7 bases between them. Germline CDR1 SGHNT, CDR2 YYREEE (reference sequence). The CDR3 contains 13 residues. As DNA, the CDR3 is TGTGCCAGCAGCTTGGACAGGGTCTATGGCTACACCTTC. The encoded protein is CASSLDRVYGYTF.

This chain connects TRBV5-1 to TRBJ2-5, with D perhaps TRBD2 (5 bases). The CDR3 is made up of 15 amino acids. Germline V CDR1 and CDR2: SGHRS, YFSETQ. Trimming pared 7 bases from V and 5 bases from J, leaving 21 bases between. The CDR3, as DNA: TGCGCCAGCTTGCCCAGAGGGCTAGATGGGGAGACCCAGTACTTC. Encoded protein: CASLPRGLDGETQYF.

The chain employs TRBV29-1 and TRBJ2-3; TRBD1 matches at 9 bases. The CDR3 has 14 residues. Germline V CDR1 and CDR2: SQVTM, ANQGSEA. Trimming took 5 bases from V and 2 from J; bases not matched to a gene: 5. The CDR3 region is CSVPTGGLTDTQYF. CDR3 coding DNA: TGCAGCGTTCCCACAGGGGGCCTCACAGATACGCAGTATTTT.

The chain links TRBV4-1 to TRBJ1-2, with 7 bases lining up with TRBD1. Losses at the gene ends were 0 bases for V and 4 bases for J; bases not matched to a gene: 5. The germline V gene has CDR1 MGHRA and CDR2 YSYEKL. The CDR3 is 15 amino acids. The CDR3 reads CASSQEQGRSYGYTF. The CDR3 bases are TGCGCCAGCAGCCAAGAACAGGGGAGGAGCTATGGCTACACCTTC.

For the CDR3, the DNA is TGTGCCAGCAGCACCCGCGGGGGGGCGTTTAATGAGCAGTTCTTC. It specifies CASSTRGGAFNEQFF. This sequence joins TRBV7-2 and TRBJ2-1, with TRBD2 matching over 9 bases. The CDR3 is 15 residues long. V dropped 5 bases and J dropped 7; count of bases not matched to a gene: 9. CDR1 is SGHTA and CDR2 is FQGNSA in the germline V gene. Combining the CDR3 with reference TRBV7-2 and TRBJ2-1 gives the whole variable domain GAGVSQSPSNKVTEKGKDVELRCDPISGHTALYWYRQSLGQGLEFLIYFQGNSAPDKSGLPSDRFSAERTGGSVSTLTIQRTQQEDSAVYLCASSTRGGAFNEQFFGPGTRLTVL.

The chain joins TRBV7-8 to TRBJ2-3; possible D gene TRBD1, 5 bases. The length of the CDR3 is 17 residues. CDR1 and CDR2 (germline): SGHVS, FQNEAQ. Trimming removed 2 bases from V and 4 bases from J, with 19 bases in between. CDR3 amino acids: CASSLTRQRIRADTQYF. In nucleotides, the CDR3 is TGTGCCAGCAGCTTAACCCGACAGAGGATAAGAGCAGATACGCAGTATTTT.